The clone carrying this T cell receptor (beta chain) occurred a few times. Its antigen remains unknown. Per the germline V gene, CDR1 is KGHSH and CDR2 is LQKENI. V dropped 6 bases and J dropped 6 bases, with 11 bases sitting between them. This CDR3 spans 12 amino acids. The sample comes from a study of T-cell memory formation after mild COVID-19. Overall study findings and caveats: Chiefly within CM and EM were the contracting CD4+ clones; CD8+ ones were within EMRA.

In TCRdb, the 5' RACE reads were re-called with MiXCR into one record per CDR3 protein. The data hold 100,000 to 150,000 distinct CDR3 sequences, with roughly 6% observed a single time. This sequence originates from an adult woman who had mild COVID-19 (a few samples of this study predate the infection). Cell type and time point are not known. This chain links TRBV18 with TRBJ1-1, with D possibly TRBD1 on 6 matching bases. Material: PBMCs or a T cell subset sorted from them (not recorded which). The CDR3 nucleotides are TGTGCCAGCTCCCAAGGGGGTTCTGAAGCTTTCTTT. It is translated as CASSQGGSEAFF.